These T cell receptor beta chains were read from a single sample in a study of shared clonotypes between healthy human individuals. Produced via immunoSEQ multiplex PCR; TCRdb's table is partial and in-frame only. The sample contains about 1.1 million clones, around 77% of which appear only once. The sample consisted of memory CD4+ T cells from PBMCs. The source of these receptors is a man younger than 30 in good health. Some clones in this sample may be carry-over from other donors' samples. Each CDR3 is given without its conserved first and last residue.

V: TRBV6-6; J: TRBJ2-7; CDR3: ASSYSWGLPYEQY
V: TRBV7-9; J: TRBJ1-1; CDR3: ASTRTGVGTEAF
V: TRBV15; J: TRBJ1-2; CDR3: ATSRGQSYGYT
V: TRBV28; J: TRBJ2-3; CDR3: ASSSPSESTDTQY
V: TRBV6-4; J: TRBJ1-6; CDR3: ASSVETANSPLH
V: TRBV10-3; J: TRBJ1-2; CDR3: AISFANDGYT
V: TRBV5-4; J: TRBJ2-3; CDR3: ASRPSGYTDTQY
V: TRBV5-1; J: TRBJ2-3; CDR3: ASSLGGAHSTDTQY
V: TRBV29-1; J: TRBJ2-5; CDR3: SVEPGRSQETQY
V: TRBV9; J: TRBJ1-2; CDR3: ASSDEGGANYGYT
V: TRBV7-9; J: TRBJ2-7; CDR3: ASSRQGGYEQY
V: TRBV5-1; J: TRBJ2-4; CDR3: ASSSRQGMDIQY
V: TRBV7-9; J: TRBJ2-2; CDR3: ASSPLGSGIGELF
V: TRBV1; J: TRBJ2-5; CDR3: TSSQEGSGSPDETQY
V: TRBV5-1; J: TRBJ2-3; CDR3: ASSGKPLLTDTQY
V: TRBV11-3; J: TRBJ2-2; CDR3: ASSFSNGELF
V: TRBV6-6; J: TRBJ2-6; CDR3: ASSPLVSGANVLT
V: TRBV19; J: TRBJ2-6; CDR3: ASSTRKERGANVLT
V: TRBV10-3; J: TRBJ2-7; CDR3: AIRDGTQEYEQY
V: TRBV5-1; J: TRBJ2-7; CDR3: ASSLGTSDAYEQY
V: TRBV6-1; J: TRBJ1-2; CDR3: ASSEAFWGDYGYT
V: TRBV11-2; J: TRBJ1-2; CDR3: ASSLIRGRDYGHT
V: TRBV27; J: TRBJ2-5; CDR3: ASRLTSGRETQY
V: TRBV2; J: TRBJ1-5; CDR3: ASSYRDIGNQPQH
V: TRBV7-6; J: TRBJ1-5; CDR3: ASSLGTGSNQPQH
V: TRBV5-1; J: TRBJ1-6; CDR3: ASSPGSSPLH
V: TRBV19; J: TRBJ1-1; CDR3: ASSRGLYTEAF
V: TRBV2; J: TRBJ1-2; CDR3: ASSVTGTSRAYGYT
V: TRBV30; J: TRBJ2-5; CDR3: AWGSRETQY
V: TRBV5-1; J: TRBJ1-5; CDR3: ASSFAGGGAQH
V: TRBV28; J: TRBJ2-5; CDR3: ASSLQETQY
V: TRBV30; J: TRBJ1-2; CDR3: AWSLSGGVGYT
V: TRBV18; J: TRBJ1-3; CDR3: ASSPNLDSGNTIY
V: TRBV29-1; J: TRBJ1-4; CDR3: SVEQGADEKLF
V: TRBV14; J: TRBJ2-3; CDR3: ASSQTGSSTDTQY
V: TRBV7-9; J: TRBJ1-1; CDR3: ASSLSNTEAF
V: TRBV5-1; J: TRBJ2-2; CDR3: ASSLRGTNTGELF
V: TRBV7-7; J: TRBJ2-2; CDR3: ASSPPPGVGTGELF
V: TRBV18; J: TRBJ2-7; CDR3: ASSPDHISSGRQSYEQY
V: TRBV28; J: TRBJ2-1; CDR3: ASSLWGGRGVEQF
V: TRBV19; J: TRBJ1-3; CDR3: ASRGWTDPGNTIY
V: TRBV7-2; J: TRBJ1-1; CDR3: ASSPIGQANTEAF
V: TRBV9; J: TRBJ1-5; CDR3: ASSDLSYSNQPQH
V: TRBV18; J: TRBJ1-1; CDR3: ASSQRNTEAF
V: TRBV30; J: TRBJ2-3; CDR3: AWSKRHTDTQY